Shown below are 17 T cell receptor beta chains from a single sample sequenced in a study of blood T cell repertoires in COVID-19. Sequencing was performed with immunoSEQ multiplex PCR; in TCRdb, only in-frame clones are kept and a portion is missing. The data hold approximately 70,000 clones, with 91% observed a single time. Sequences were obtained from peripheral blood. The receptors were sampled from a human donor with active COVID-19. The donor label of this sample is uncertain.

The J gene is TRBJ1-1, the V gene TRBV30; 7 bases line up with TRBD1. J was trimmed by 5 bases and V by 5 bases; bases with no gene match: 5. This CDR3 has 12 amino acids. CDR1 is GTSNPN, CDR2 SVGIG, per germline (reference sequence). This CDR3 reads CAWDRAGTEAFF. The CDR3 nucleotides read TGTGCCTGGGACAGGGCTGGAACTGAAGCTTTCTTT.

The V and J genes are TRBV27 and TRBJ1-1; D unclear. The V end was cut by 5 bases, the J end by 0 bases, with 7 bases between. The CDR3 runs 13 residues. The germline CDR1 and CDR2 sequences are MNHEY and SMNVEV (reference sequence). This CDR3 reads CASSTQLNTEAFF. DNA for the CDR3: TGTGCCAGCAGTACTCAACTGAACACTGAAGCTTTCTTT.

The chain is built from TRBV6-6 and TRBJ1-1; perhaps TRBD1 as D (5 bases). Trimming shortened V by 2 bases and J by 6 bases, and 10 bases separated the two germline ends. The CDR3 is made up of 13 amino acids. The germline gives CDR1 MNHNY, CDR2 SVGAGI (reference sequence). This CDR3 reads CASSYPQGAEAFF. In nucleotides, the CDR3 is TGTGCCAGCAGTTACCCCCAGGGTGCTGAAGCTTTCTTT.

The chain is built from TRBV25-1 and TRBJ2-3; D may be TRBD2 (6 bases). Germline V gene data show CDR1 as MGHDK and CDR2 as SYGVNS. V lost 0 bases and J lost 5, with 9 bases in between. The length of the CDR3 is 14 residues. In DNA form, the CDR3 reads TGTGCCAGCAGTGAATATGGCGGGGTAGATACGCAGTATTTT. Translated, it gives CASSEYGGVDTQYF.

The chain links TRBV28 to TRBJ2-7, with no clear D. V lost 6 bases and J 4 bases, leaving 7 bases between the germline ends. CDR1 and CDR2 from the germline V gene are MDHEN and SYDVKM. There are 11 residues in the CDR3. The CDR3 loop reads CASRQSYEQYF. CDR3 in DNA: TGTGCCAGCAGACAAAGTTACGAGCAGTACTTC.

The rearrangement links TRBV11-2 to TRBJ2-7; D ambiguous. The length of the CDR3 is 15 residues. From germline, CDR1 is SGHAT and CDR2 FQNNGV. Between the trimmed V and J ends, which lost 5 bases and 5 bases, there was a span of 19 bases. The DNA for the CDR3 is TGTGCCAGCAGCGTCGCCGGCCGCGAGGCCAACGAGCAGTACTTC. The encoded protein is CASSVAGREANEQYF.

The V call is TRBV9, the J call TRBJ2-7; the D gene is possibly TRBD1 (6 bases). The CDR3 has 14 residues. V lost 0 bases to trimming and J lost 5 bases, with 12 bases between them. CDR1 and CDR2 from the germline V gene are SGDLS and YYNGEE. CDR3: CASSVVGQNHEQYF. The CDR3 DNA reads as TGTGCCAGCAGCGTAGTAGGACAGAACCACGAGCAGTACTTC.

Only one count was recorded for this clone. V is TRBV10-3 and J is TRBJ1-4; TRBD1 matches at 11 bases. J lost 3 bases, V lost 8 bases, and 5 bases had no gene match. Per the germline V gene, CDR1 is ENHRY and CDR2 is SYGVKD. The CDR3 extends over 15 amino acids. The CDR3 protein is CAIRDRGTANEKLFF. DNA for the CDR3: TGTGCCATCCGGGACAGGGGGACGGCTAATGAAAAACTGTTTTTT.

For the CDR3, the DNA is TGCGCCAGCTCCACAGGGACCACAACTAATGAAAAACTGTTTTTT. It encodes CASSTGTTTNEKLFF. The chain has TRBV5-1 and TRBJ1-4; a weak D match, TRBD1 (6 bases). The CDR3 loop spans 15 amino acids. V lost 7 bases and J lost 0, with 13 bases in between. Germline CDR1 reads SGHRS; CDR2 reads YFSETQ.

The V call is TRBV10-1, the J call TRBJ2-7; D gene uncertain. This CDR3 is built from 14 residues. V shed 3 bases and J shed 0 bases, with 9 bases lying between them. Looked up from germline, CDR1 is WNHNN and CDR2 is SYGVQD (reference sequence). CDR3 region: CASSDGGLSYEQYF. The CDR3 nucleotides read TGCGCCAGCAGTGATGGCGGCCTCTCCTACGAGCAGTACTTC.

The chain links TRBV5-1 to TRBJ2-7; tentatively, D is TRBD1 (6 bases). V lost 3 bases, J lost 3 bases, and 16 bases lay in between. There are 15 residues in the CDR3. CDR1 is SGHRS, CDR2 YFSETQ, per germline. The CDR3 bases are TGCGCCAGCAGCTCCAACAGGGTTAGGGGCTACGAGCAGTACTTC. Amino acids: CASSSNRVRGYEQYF.

The V gene is TRBV6-5, the J gene TRBJ2-7; a weak D match, TRBD1 (6 bases). The CDR3 has 13 amino acids. Trimming took 6 bases from V and 0 from J, leaving 9 bases between them. Germline CDR1 and CDR2: MNHEY and SVGAGI. For the CDR3, the DNA is TGTGCCAGCAGCAGACAGGTCTCCTACGAGCAGTACTTC. This encodes CASSRQVSYEQYF.

The rearrangement links TRBV29-1 to TRBJ1-2; D is undetermined. The length of the CDR3 is 11 residues. Germline V gene sequence: CDR1 SQVTM, CDR2 ANQGSEA. The V end lost 6 bases, the J end lost 10 bases, and 15 bases lay between the germline ends. CDR3 region: CSVRSPSVYTF. The CDR3 DNA follows: TGCAGCGTCCGGTCGCCCTCCGTCTACACCTTC.

The rearrangement joins TRBV4-2 to TRBJ2-7; D might be TRBD2 (5 bases). Per germline, CDR1 LGHNA and CDR2 YNFKEQ. This CDR3 is 15 amino acids long. V was pared by 0 bases and J by 3 bases, with 12 bases between. This CDR3 is CASSQDHVSGYEQYF. DNA for the CDR3: TGTGCCAGCAGCCAAGATCATGTGAGCGGCTACGAGCAGTACTTC.

The genes are TRBV21-1 and TRBJ2-3; the listed D gene, TRBD1, was not tested against the DNA. TRBV21-1 is marked as a pseudogene. The length of the CDR3 is 16 residues. DNA of the CDR3: TGTGCCAGCAGCACCGGCAGGGGGCGCCCCACAGATACGCAGTATTTT. Its translation: CASSTGRGRPTDTQYF.

The CDR3 nucleotides are TGTGCCAGCAGCCCTCCCCTGGCGGGTTCCAAAAACATTCAGTACTTC. This translates into CASSPPLAGSKNIQYF. This chain links TRBV4-2 with TRBJ2-4, with D possibly matching TRBD2 (5 bases). Germline values: CDR1 LGHNA, CDR2 YNFKEQ. V was shortened by 4 bases and J by 2 bases, with 15 bases between the two germline ends. This CDR3 has 16 residues.

The chain recombines TRBV10-3 with TRBJ1-3, with 9 bases lining up with TRBD1. This CDR3 has 15 amino acids. CDR1 ENHRY and CDR2 SYGVKD come from the germline V gene. The ends lost 3 bases at V and 2 bases at J; junction bases unmatched: 2. CDR3 loop: CAISDRQGAGNTIYF. The CDR3 DNA reads as TGTGCCATCAGTGACCGACAGGGGGCTGGAAACACCATATATTTT.